The clone carrying this TCR beta chain was seen a few times. The antigen remains unidentified. This record comes from a study of T cell responses to AZD1222 COVID-19 vaccine. Assay: immunoSEQ multiplex PCR; the TCRdb copy retains only in-frame clones and omits some. In the table there are approximately 150,000 clones, around nine tenths of which are singletons. This CDR3 contains 15 residues. Germline V gene sequence: CDR1 LGHNA, CDR2 YNFKEQ. V was pared by 0 bases and J by 4 bases, with 10 bases between. Study findings and constraints: At study baseline, merely a handful of AZD1222 recipients were seropositive. Researchers report vaccine-associated CD4 TCRs spanning spike, with dominance at 160-218 and 743-854. In the spike-specific TCR repertoire, nearly half reportedly target unmutated variant regions.

Sequencing was performed on peripheral blood, taken 28 days after the second AZD1222 dose. The V call is TRBV4-2, the J call TRBJ2-1; D may be TRBD2 (6 bases). The source is an adult who received the AZD1222 COVID-19 vaccine. The CDR3 reads CASSQDRGNYNEQFF. Here the CDR3 DNA reads TGTGCCAGCAGCCAAGATCGGGGGAATTACAATGAGCAGTTCTTC.